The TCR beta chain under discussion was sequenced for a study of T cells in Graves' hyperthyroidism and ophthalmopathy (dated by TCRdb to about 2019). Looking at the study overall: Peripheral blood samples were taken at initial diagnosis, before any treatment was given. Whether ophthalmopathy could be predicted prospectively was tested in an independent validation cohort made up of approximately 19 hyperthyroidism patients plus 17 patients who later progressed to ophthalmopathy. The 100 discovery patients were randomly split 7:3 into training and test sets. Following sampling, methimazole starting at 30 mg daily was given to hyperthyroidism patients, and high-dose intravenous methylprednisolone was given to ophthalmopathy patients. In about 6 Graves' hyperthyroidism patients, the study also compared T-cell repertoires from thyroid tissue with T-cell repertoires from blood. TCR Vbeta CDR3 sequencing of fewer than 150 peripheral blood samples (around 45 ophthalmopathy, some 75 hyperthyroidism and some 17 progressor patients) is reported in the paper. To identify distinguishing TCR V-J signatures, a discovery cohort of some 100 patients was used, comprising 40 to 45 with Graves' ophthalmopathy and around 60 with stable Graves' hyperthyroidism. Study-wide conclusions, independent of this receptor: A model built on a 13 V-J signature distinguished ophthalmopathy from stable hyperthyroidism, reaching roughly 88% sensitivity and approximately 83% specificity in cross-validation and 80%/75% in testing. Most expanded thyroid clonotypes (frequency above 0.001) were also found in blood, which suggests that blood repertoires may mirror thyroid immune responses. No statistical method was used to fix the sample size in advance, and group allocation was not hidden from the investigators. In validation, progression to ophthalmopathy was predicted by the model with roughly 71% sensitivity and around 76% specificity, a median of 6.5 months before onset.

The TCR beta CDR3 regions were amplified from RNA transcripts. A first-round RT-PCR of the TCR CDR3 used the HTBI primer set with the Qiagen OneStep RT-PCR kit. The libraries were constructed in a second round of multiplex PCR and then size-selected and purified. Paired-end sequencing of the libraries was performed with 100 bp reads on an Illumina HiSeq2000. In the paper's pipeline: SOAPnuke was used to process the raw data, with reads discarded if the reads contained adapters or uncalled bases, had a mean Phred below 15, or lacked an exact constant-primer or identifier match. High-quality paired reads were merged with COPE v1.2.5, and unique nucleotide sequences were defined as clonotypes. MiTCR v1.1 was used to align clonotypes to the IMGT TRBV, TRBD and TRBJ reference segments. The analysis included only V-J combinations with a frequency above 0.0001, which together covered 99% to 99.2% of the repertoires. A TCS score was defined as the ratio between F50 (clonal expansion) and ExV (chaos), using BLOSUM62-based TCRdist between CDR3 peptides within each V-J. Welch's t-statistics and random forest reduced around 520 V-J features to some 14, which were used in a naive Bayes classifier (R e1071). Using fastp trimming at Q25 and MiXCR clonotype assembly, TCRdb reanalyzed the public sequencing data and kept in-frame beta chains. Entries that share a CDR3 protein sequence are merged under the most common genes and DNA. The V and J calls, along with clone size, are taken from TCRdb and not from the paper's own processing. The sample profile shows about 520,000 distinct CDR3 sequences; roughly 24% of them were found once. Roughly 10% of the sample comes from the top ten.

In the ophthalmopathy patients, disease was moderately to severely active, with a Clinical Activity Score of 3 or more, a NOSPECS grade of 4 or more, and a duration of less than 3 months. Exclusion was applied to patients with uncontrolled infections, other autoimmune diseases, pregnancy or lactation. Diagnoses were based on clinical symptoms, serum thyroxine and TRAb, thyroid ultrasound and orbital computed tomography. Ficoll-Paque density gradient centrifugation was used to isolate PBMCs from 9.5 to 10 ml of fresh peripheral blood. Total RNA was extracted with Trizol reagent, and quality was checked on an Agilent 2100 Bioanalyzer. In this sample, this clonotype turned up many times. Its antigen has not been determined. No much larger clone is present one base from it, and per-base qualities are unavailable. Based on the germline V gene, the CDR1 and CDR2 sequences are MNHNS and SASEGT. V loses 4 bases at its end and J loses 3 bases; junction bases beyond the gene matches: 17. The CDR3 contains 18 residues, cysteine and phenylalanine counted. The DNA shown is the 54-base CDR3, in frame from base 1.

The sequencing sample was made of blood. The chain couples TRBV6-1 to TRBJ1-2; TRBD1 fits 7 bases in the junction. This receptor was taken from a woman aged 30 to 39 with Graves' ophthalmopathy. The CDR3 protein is CASSGDRELARKHYGYTF. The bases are TGTGCCAGCAGTGGAGACAGGGAGCTCGCCCGGAAACACTATGGCTACACCTTC.